The 15 T cell receptor beta chains below were found in one sample sequenced in a study of tissue T cells after allogeneic stem cell transplantation. Here immunoSEQ multiplex PCR was the method, and the copy in TCRdb shows in-frame clones only, minus some. This table holds 7,500 to 8,500 clones, less than 45% found once. Documented time point: mouse harvest day 14 after allogeneic transplant. Tail vein injection delivered 10^7 T-cell-depleted bone marrow cells and 10^6 splenic CD5+ T cells. The sample consisted of skin. The receptors were gathered from a female BALB/c mouse given C57BL/6 T cells with graft-versus-host disease after an allogeneic hematopoietic cell transplant.

As regards this clone: Here the gene names and germline are mouse. The observed sequence ends 1 residue before the CDR3 terminus, with the missing tail filled in from the germline J gene. The V gene is TRBV13-1, the J gene TRBJ2-7; D may be TRBD2 (5 bases). Germline V gives CDR1 NSHNY, CDR2 SYGAGN. The CDR3 spans 12 residues. Trimming removed 3 bases at V and 2 bases at J, with 6 bases between. The CDR3: CASSGTTYEQYF. Incomplete CDR3 DNA: TGTGCCAGCAGTGGGACTACCTATGAACAGTAC.

A word on this clone: Gene names and germline refer to mouse. The DNA ends 1 residue before the CDR3 does, and the rest of the CDR3 is filled in from the germline J gene. V usage is TRBV3 and J usage is TRBJ2-1; possible D gene TRBD1, 5 bases. The CDR3 runs 14 residues. Trimming removed 2 bases at V and 1 base at J, with 6 bases between. The germline V gene has CDR1 SNHLY and CDR2 FYNGKV (reference sequence). The CDR3 loop is CASSLQGNYAEQFF. Incomplete CDR3 DNA: TGTGCCAGCAGCTTACAGGGAAACTATGCTGAGCAGTTC.

Comment on this clone: Mouse gene names and germline throughout. The read halts 1 residue ahead of the CDR3 end, with the missing end drawn from the germline J gene. The rearrangement uses TRBV3 and TRBJ2-7; D remains ambiguous. The CDR3 is made up of 12 amino acids. Deletions cut 1 base from V and 1 base from J, with 2 bases between. CDR1 SNHLY and CDR2 FYNGKV come from the germline V gene (reference sequence). CDR3 DNA, as far as it was read: TGTGCCAGCAGCTTAGAGTCCTATGAACAGTAC. Amino acids: CASSLESYEQY. In full, the CDR3 is CASSLESYEQYF.

On this clone itself: All gene names here are mouse names. The CDR3 region is CASSLADNYAEQFF. CDR3 bases read: TGTGCCAGCAGTCTCGCAGATAACTATGCTGAGCAGTTC. This chain connects TRBV26 to TRBJ2-1; D remains ambiguous. The missing CDR3 end, 1 residue past where the read stops, is filled in from the germline J gene. Trimming pared 3 bases from V and 0 bases from J, leaving 6 bases between. This CDR3 contains 14 residues. Per the germline V gene, CDR1 is KGHPV and CDR2 is FQNQEV (reference sequence). The variable domain in full, with the rest retrieved from reference TRBV26 and TRBJ2-1, is NSKVIQTPRYLVKGQGQKAKMRCIPEKGHPVVFWYQQNKNNEFKFLINFQNQEVLQQIDMTEKRFSAECPSNSPCSLEIQSSEAGDSALYLCASSLADNYAEQFFGPGTRLTVL.

Comment on this clone: Mouse names are used for the genes. Read data end 1 residue before the CDR3 end; the end is taken from the germline J gene. The rearrangement uses TRBV23 and TRBJ2-4; TRBD2, the table's D call, lacks a check against the DNA. The CDR3 has 17 amino acids. The germline V gene encodes CDR1 KGHTA and CDR2 FQNQQP. Incomplete CDR3 DNA: TGCTCCAGCAGTCAACTAACTGGGGGGCCTAGTCAAAACACCTTGTAC. It codes for CSSSQLTGGPSQNTLY. The CDR3 as a whole reads CSSSQLTGGPSQNTLYF.

Note on this clone: Genes here carry mouse names. The read ends 1 residue early relative to the CDR3; the germline J gene fills the gap. Different DNA sequences within this sample yield the same CDR3. The chain has TRBV2 and TRBJ2-2; D is unclear. The CDR3 runs to 14 residues. Trimming removed 1 base at V and 2 bases at J, with 5 bases between. CDR1 and CDR2 from the germline V gene are LGHNA and YSYQKL. CDR3 bases read: TGTGCCAGCAGCCAAGGGGAGAACACCGGGCAGCTCTAC. Protein product: CASSQGENTGQLY. The entire CDR3 reads CASSQGENTGQLYF.

Worth noting for this clone: Gene names refer to mouse genes. The read terminates 1 residue ahead of where the CDR3 ends, so the germline J gene completes it. The chain links TRBV12-1 to TRBJ2-7; the D is unclear. This CDR3 region has 12 residues. The V end lost 0 bases, the J end lost 4 bases, and 6 bases lay between the germline ends. Germline lookup yields CDR1 SGHSN and CDR2 HYEKVE. CDR3 residues: CASSLAGYEQYF. The part of the CDR3 DNA that was read is TGTGCCAGCTCTCTCGCGGGGTATGAACAGTAC.

In the case of this clone: Gene labels here are mouse ones. The read falls 1 residue short of the CDR3 end, and the missing part is taken from the germline J gene. The chain carries TRBV2 and TRBJ2-1, with D maybe TRBD1 (7 bases). From germline, CDR1 is LGHNA and CDR2 YSYQKL. The CDR3 length is 15 residues. Deletions cut 2 bases from V and 0 bases from J, with 8 bases between. The CDR3 reads CASSQQGGNYAEQFF. Partial CDR3 DNA: TGTGCCAGCAGCCAACAGGGGGGTAACTATGCTGAGCAGTTC.

On this clone: Here the gene names and germline are mouse. Sequencing ends 1 residue short of the CDR3 end; the germline J gene provides the rest. This chain joins TRBV16 and TRBJ1-6; D uncertain. TRBJ1-6 is recorded as an ORF, its role being uncertain. The CDR3 totals 15 residues. Trimming cost V 4 bases and J 0 bases, with 7 bases left between them. Germline-derived CDR1 and CDR2 are SGHSA and FRNQAP. The CDR3 region is CASSYRYSYNSPLYF. The CDR3 bases that were read are TGTGCAAGCAGCTATCGGTATTCCTATAATTCGCCCCTCTAC.

On this clone itself: The germline and genes are mouse ones. The sample has other DNA sequences that encode this CDR3 too. CDR3 region: CASSSQGSGNTLYF. CDR3 bases read: TGTGCCAGCAGCAGTCAGGGGTCTGGAAATACGCTCTAT. This chain connects TRBV3 to TRBJ1-3, with D possibly being TRBD1 (6 bases). Read sequence stops 1 residue before the CDR3 end, and the germline J gene provides the missing end. The CDR3 covers 14 residues. Trimming shortened V by 5 bases and J by 1 base, and 9 bases separated the two germline ends. Germline lookup yields CDR1 SNHLY and CDR2 FYNGKV (reference sequence).

On this clone: One base away lies a much larger clone, so this may be a sequencing read error. The genes are named according to mouse. The read ends 1 residue shy of where the CDR3 ends; the end is completed using the germline J gene. V is TRBV3 and J is TRBJ1-3; D possibly corresponds to TRBD1 (6 bases). From germline, CDR1 is SNHLY and CDR2 FYNGKV (reference sequence). The CDR3 consists of 14 residues. Between the trimmed V and J ends, which lost 5 bases and 0 bases, there was a span of 8 bases. The CDR3 DNA, read in part, is TGTGCCAGCAGCCCGGACAGTTCTGGAAATACGCTCTAT. Protein: CASSPDSSGNTLY. The CDR3 as a whole reads CASSPDSSGNTLYF.

This clone qualifies as medium-sized (0.01 to 0.1%). Mouse germline and gene names are used. CDR3: CASSLSTGQLYF. The CDR3 DNA, read in part, is TGTGCCAGCAGTCTGAGCACCGGGCAGCTCTAC. The V gene is TRBV26, the J gene TRBJ2-2; unclear D gene. The read ends 1 residue shy of where the CDR3 ends; the end is completed using the germline J gene. The V and J ends lost 2 bases and 4 bases respectively, with 2 bases between them. Germline CDR1 KGHPV, CDR2 FQNQEV (reference sequence). CDR3 length: 12 residues.

This clone is classed as medium-sized. Gene names and germline match the mouse. The CDR3 end is not reached by the read, which stops 1 residue before it; the germline J gene fills it in. The chain joins TRBV26 to TRBJ2-7; 8 bases map to TRBD2. The V gene end was trimmed by 6 bases and the J gene end by 7 bases; junction bases not matched to a gene: 5. The CDR3 is made up of 12 amino acids. CDR1 is KGHPV, CDR2 FQNQEV, per germline (reference sequence). The CDR3 loop is CASSLLGVEQYF. Incomplete CDR3 DNA: TGTGCCAGCAGCCTACTGGGGGTCGAACAGTAC.

This clone was seen just once. Any gene name here is a mouse gene name. The CDR3 end lies 1 residue beyond the end of the read and is filled in from the germline J gene. The chain is built from TRBV23 and TRBJ2-1; TRBD1, the D gene given by the table, was not confirmed from the DNA. CDR1 is KGHTA and CDR2 is FQNQQP in the germline V gene. This CDR3 has 14 amino acids. The chain's CDR3 is CSSSRDNNYAEQFF. CDR3 DNA (partial): TGCTCCAGCAGTCGGGACAATAACTATGCTGAGCAGTTC.

A word on this clone: Genes and germline are mouse. Read coverage stops 1 residue before the CDR3 terminus; the germline J gene supplies the remainder. This chain connects TRBV23 to TRBJ2-1; TRBD2, the table's D call, lacks a check against the DNA. The CDR3 is made up of 13 amino acids. CDR1 KGHTA and CDR2 FQNQQP come from the germline V gene. The CDR3 sequence is CSSSLGGRAEQFF. The covered CDR3 bases are TGCTCCAGCAGCCTGGGGGGGCGGGCTGAGCAGTTC.